This paragraph reports one TCR beta chain. What it binds is not known. This sample is drawn from a study of shared clonotypes between healthy human individuals. Study in general: CD4 naive and CD4 memory each took three plates per donor, while CD8 naive took two and CD8 memory one. Study-level points and caveats: Though the depth was large, rarefaction showed that sorted-subset sequencing was incomplete. Researchers found naive subsets generally carried larger estimated richness than memory subsets. Non-shared clonotypes had lower generation probabilities than clonotypes shared by all four sorted-subset donors.

The naive CD8 population came from CD45RO-negative cells selected for CCR7, without terminally differentiated effector memory CD45RA+ cells. The table came from immunoSEQ multiplex PCR; TCRdb's copy has only in-frame clones and leaves some out. This table has 1.5 million to 2.5 million clones, less than 95% appearing once. The sequencing sample was made of naive CD8+ T cells sorted from blood. The receptor was derived from a man between 18 and 35 years old in good health.

CDR3 residues: CASSYSSGTGEAFF. The CDR3 bases are TGTGCCAGCAGTTATTCTTCCGGGACAGGGGAAGCTTTCTTT. The V call is TRBV6-5, the J call TRBJ1-1; 9 positions agree with TRBD1. The germline CDR1 and CDR2 sequences are MNHEY and SVGAGI. CDR3 size: 14 residues. V dropped 3 bases and J dropped 8; count of bases not matched to a gene: 7.